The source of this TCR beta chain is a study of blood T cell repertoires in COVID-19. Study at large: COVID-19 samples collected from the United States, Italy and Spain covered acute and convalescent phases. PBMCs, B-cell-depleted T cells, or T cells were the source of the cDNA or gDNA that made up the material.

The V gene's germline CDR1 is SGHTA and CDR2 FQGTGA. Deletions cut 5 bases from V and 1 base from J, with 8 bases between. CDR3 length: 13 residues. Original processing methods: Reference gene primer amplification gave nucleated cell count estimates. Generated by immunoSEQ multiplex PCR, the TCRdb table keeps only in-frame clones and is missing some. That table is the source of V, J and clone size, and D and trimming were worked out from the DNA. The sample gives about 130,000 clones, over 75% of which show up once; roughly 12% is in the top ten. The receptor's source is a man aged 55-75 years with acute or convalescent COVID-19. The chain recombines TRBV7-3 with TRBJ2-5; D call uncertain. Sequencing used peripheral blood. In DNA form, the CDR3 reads TGTGCCAGCAGCCTACTGGTCCAAGAGACCCAGTACTTC. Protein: CASSLLVQETQYF.